The clone carrying this TCR beta chain was seen only a few times. One end of the junction does not line up with germline, which may come from a read error. This specimen belongs to a study of beta chain features in type 1 diabetes. Study-wide context: Sorted cells, 107,917,701 in number, were examined across all samples.

As every portion of the isolated RNA was reverse transcribed, the sequencing read expressed TCRB transcripts. Profiled with immunoSEQ multiplex PCR; TCRdb holds only in-frame clones, not every one. The sample has about 620,000 clones, around 16% seen once; the top ten hold 0.07% to 0.095%. The CDR3 is 14 residues long. Germline V lookup: CDR1 ENHRY, CDR2 SYGVKD. The V and J genes are TRBV10-3 and TRBJ1-1; D unclear. The sequenced material came from naive CD4+ T cells from blood. This TCR came from a man aged 18-30 years in good health. In DNA, the CDR3 is TGTGCCATCACTGAGTGGGGAAGGAACACTGAAGCTTTCTTT. Translated, it gives CAITEWGRNTEAFF.